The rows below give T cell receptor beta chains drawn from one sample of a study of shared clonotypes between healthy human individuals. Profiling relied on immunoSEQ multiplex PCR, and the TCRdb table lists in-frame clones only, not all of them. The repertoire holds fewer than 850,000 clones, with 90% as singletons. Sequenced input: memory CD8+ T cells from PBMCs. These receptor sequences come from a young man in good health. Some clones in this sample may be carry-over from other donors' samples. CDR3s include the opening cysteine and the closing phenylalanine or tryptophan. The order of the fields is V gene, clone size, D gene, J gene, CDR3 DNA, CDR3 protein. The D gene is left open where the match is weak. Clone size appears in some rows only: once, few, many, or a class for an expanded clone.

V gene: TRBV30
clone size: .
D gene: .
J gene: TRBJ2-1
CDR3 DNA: TGTGCCTGGGGGGGACGGGTCCTTTCCTACAATGAGCAGTTCTTC
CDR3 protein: CAWGGRVLSYNEQFF

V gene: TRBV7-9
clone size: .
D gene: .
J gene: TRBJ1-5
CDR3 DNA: TGTGCCAGCAGCTTCACGACGGGCAGGGATCAGCCCCAGCATTTT
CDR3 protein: CASSFTTGRDQPQHF

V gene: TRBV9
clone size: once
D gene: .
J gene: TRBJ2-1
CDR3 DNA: TGTGCCAGCAGCGCGGGATATTCCTACAATGAGCAGTTCTTC
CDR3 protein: CASSAGYSYNEQFF

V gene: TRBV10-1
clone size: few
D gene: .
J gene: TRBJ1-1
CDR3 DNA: TGCGCCAGCAGTGCCGGGTATACTGAAGCTTTCTTT
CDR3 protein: CASSAGYTEAFF

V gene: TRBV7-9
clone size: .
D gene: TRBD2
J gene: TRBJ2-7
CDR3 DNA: TGTGCCAGCAGCTTACCAACCGGACTAGTTCAGTACTTC
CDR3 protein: CASSLPTGLVQYF

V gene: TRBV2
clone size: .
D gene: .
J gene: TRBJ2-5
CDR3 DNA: TGTGCCAGCATCCAAACTCCCCGCCAAGAGACCCAGTACTTC
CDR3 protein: CASIQTPRQETQYF

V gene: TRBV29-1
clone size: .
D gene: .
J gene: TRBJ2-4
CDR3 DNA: TGCAGCGCTGGATCGGGACTAGCCAAAAACATTCAGTACTTC
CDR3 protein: CSAGSGLAKNIQYF

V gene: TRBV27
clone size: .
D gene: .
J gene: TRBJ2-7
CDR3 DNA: TGTGCCAGCAGTTTTCGTCAGGGGCTTTTCGAGCAGTACTTC
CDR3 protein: CASSFRQGLFEQYF

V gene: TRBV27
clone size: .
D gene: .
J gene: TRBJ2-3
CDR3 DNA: TGTGCCAGCAGTTTATCATGGGACTCGGGGGATACGCAGTATTTT
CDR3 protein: CASSLSWDSGDTQYF

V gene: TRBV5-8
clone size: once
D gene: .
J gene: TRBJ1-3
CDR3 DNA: TGTGCCGGGGCCCCTGGAAACACCATATATTTT
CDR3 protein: CAGAPGNTIYF

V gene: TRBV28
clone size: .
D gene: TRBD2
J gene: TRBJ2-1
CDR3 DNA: TGTGCCAGCAGTCTAGCGGACTCCTACAATGAGCAGTTCTTC
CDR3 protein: CASSLADSYNEQFF